These 29 T cell receptor beta chains originate from one sample sequenced in a study of CD8+ T cells in alopecia areata (dated by TCRdb to the late 2010s). In the paper's terms, the time point label means: baseline before oral tofacitinib. The method was the immunoSEQ multiplex PCR assay. For TCR sequencing, RNA was extracted from every sample and reverse transcribed into cDNA to serve as template. Entries here come from immuneACCESS through TCRdb and include only in-frame sequences with V and J called. Some clones fail to appear in such tables; in the studies checked, an unresolved V gene covers under half of the shortfall, and the cause of the remainder is unknown. The sample records approximately 66,000 clones, under 75% of which are singletons. Jointly, the top ten make up roughly 18% of the sample. Sample: CD8+ T cells sorted from blood, taken at week 0. These receptors were obtained from a human donor with alopecia areata.

The count of this clone is one. The rearrangement joins TRBV5-1 to TRBJ2-1; TRBD2 aligns across 9 bases. This CDR3 is 13 amino acids long. J gave up 6 bases and V 7 bases, and 5 bases lay outside the gene matches. Germline CDR1 is SGHRS and CDR2 is YFSETQ. CDR3 sequence reads: CASGTSRSNEQFF. Written as DNA, the CDR3 is TGCGCCAGCGGGACTAGCAGGAGCAATGAGCAGTTCTTC. The full variable domain, in which reference TRBV5-1 and TRBJ2-1 provide the parts outside the CDR3, is KAGVTQTPRYLIKTRGQQVTLSCSPISGHRSVSWYQQTPGQGLQFLFEYFSETQRNKGNFPGRFSGRQFSNSRSEMNVSTLELGDSALYLCASGTSRSNEQFFGPGTRLTVL.

This clone was seen a few times. This chain links TRBV6-5 with TRBJ2-1; tentative D call: TRBD2 (5 bases). This CDR3 contains 11 residues. Germline loops: CDR1 MNHEY, CDR2 SVGAGI. With 10 bases removed from V and 7 bases from J, the gap between germline ends came to 11 bases. CDR3 in DNA: TGTGCCACCGGACTGGGAAATGAGCAGTTCTTC. Translation: CATGLGNEQFF.

V is TRBV4-3 and J is TRBJ2-2, with D uncertain. CDR3 size: 16 residues. V shed 0 bases and J shed 4 bases, with 12 bases lying between them. Germline loops: CDR1 LGHNA, CDR2 YSLEER. CDR3: CASSQERSRTTGELFF. The CDR3 bases are TGCGCCAGCAGCCAAGAGAGAAGTCGGACCACCGGGGAGCTGTTTTTT.

The sample holds many counts of this clone. CDR3 DNA sequence: TGTGCCAGCATGACAGGGGGAAGCAATGAGCAGTTCTTC. Translated, it gives CASMTGGSNEQFF. The rearrangement links TRBV6-6 to TRBJ2-1; TRBD1 matches 9 bases. Germline V CDR1 and CDR2: MNHNY, SVGAGI (reference sequence). The CDR3 consists of 13 residues. V lost 7 bases and J lost 6; bases outside the gene matches: 4.

This sequence joins TRBV6-5 and TRBJ2-5; 10 bases line up with TRBD2. Germline V gene lookup returns CDR1 MNHEY and CDR2 SVGAGI. Trimming took 5 bases from V and 5 from J; bases not matched to a gene: 8. The CDR3 runs 15 residues. CDR3: CASSTILAGRETQYF. CDR3 nucleotide sequence: TGTGCCAGCAGTACGATACTAGCGGGACGGGAGACCCAGTACTTC.

J is TRBJ2-4 and V is TRBV6-5, with 8 bases identical to TRBD1. The CDR3 has 16 amino acids. Germline V gene sequence: CDR1 MNHEY, CDR2 SVGAGI. V shed 2 bases and J 5 bases; nucleotides not matched to a gene: 8. The CDR3 sequence is CASSYGALTGENIQYF. The CDR3 DNA is TGTGCCAGCAGTTACGGAGCTTTGACAGGGGAAAACATTCAGTACTTC.

The genes are TRBV9 and TRBJ1-1; a weak D match, TRBD1 (5 bases). The germline CDR1 and CDR2 sequences are SGDLS and YYNGEE. With 0 bases removed from V and 4 bases from J, the gap between germline ends came to 10 bases. The CDR3 consists of 14 residues. This CDR3 is CASSVDGARTEAFF. The CDR3 nucleotides are TGTGCCAGCAGCGTAGATGGGGCTCGCACTGAAGCTTTCTTT.

V and J are TRBV30 and TRBJ2-1, with TRBD1 matching over 7 bases. V lost 2 bases and J lost 0; bases outside the gene matches: 7. Germline loops: CDR1 GTSNPN, CDR2 SVGIG (reference sequence). This CDR3 has 16 amino acids. CDR3: CAWSLRDSLSYNEQFF. The CDR3 DNA reads as TGTGCCTGGAGTCTCCGGGACAGCCTCTCCTACAATGAGCAGTTCTTC.

V gene TRBV9 combines with J gene TRBJ2-1; D unresolved. Trimming stripped 3 bases from V and 0 bases from J, with 16 bases between. Germline V gene data show CDR1 as SGDLS and CDR2 as YYNGEE. CDR3 length: 17 residues. Here the CDR3 DNA reads TGTGCCAGCAGCGACTACAGCCACCCCAGCTCCTACAATGAGCAGTTCTTC. This encodes CASSDYSHPSSYNEQFF.

The J gene is TRBJ1-2, the V gene TRBV5-1, with 8 bases that match TRBD1. Germline trimming cut 4 bases from V and 6 bases from J; bases unmatched to any gene: 2. CDR3 length: 12 residues. Germline V CDR1 and CDR2: SGHRS, YFSETQ. The DNA of the CDR3 is TGCGCCAGCAGCCTACAGGGGGATGGCTACACCTTC. Translating it yields CASSLQGDGYTF.

V gene TRBV6-6 combines with J gene TRBJ1-5; D gene unclear. The V gene's germline CDR1 is MNHNY and CDR2 SVGAGI (reference sequence). CDR3 length equals 14 residues. Trimming removed 8 bases at V and 5 bases at J, with 16 bases between. CDR3 region: CASSPASYDQPQHF. The CDR3 DNA reads TGTGCCAGCTCTCCGGCATCCTACGATCAGCCCCAGCATTTT.

CDR3 in amino acids: CASSKQFRTDTQYF. CDR3 DNA: TGTGCCAGCAGCAAGCAGTTCCGCACAGATACGCAGTATTTT. The chain joins TRBV21-1 to TRBJ2-3; the table's D call, TRBD1, was not checked against the DNA. TRBV21-1 is a pseudogene segment. The CDR3 is 14 residues long.

The chain carries TRBV15 and TRBJ2-7; 9 bases are a match to TRBD2. V trimming: 0 bases; J trimming: 0 bases; junction bases outside the gene matches: 3. Per germline, CDR1 LNHNV and CDR2 YYDKDF (reference sequence). The CDR3 runs to 16 residues. The CDR3 protein is CATSRDRTSASYEQYF. The CDR3 DNA follows: TGTGCCACCAGCAGAGATAGGACTAGCGCCTCCTACGAGCAGTACTTC.

The genes are TRBV5-1 and TRBJ2-7; D perhaps matches TRBD2 (7 bases). The germline V gene encodes CDR1 SGHRS and CDR2 YFSETQ. The CDR3 is made up of 14 amino acids. Trimming left V 3 bases short and J 0 bases short, with 10 bases between. CDR3 DNA: TGCGCCAGCAGCTCCGGGGGGCCCTCCTACGAGCAGTACTTC. Amino acid sequence: CASSSGGPSYEQYF.

This chain links TRBV5-1 with TRBJ1-1; tentative D call: TRBD1 (6 bases). Germline-derived CDR1 and CDR2 are SGHRS and YFSETQ. This CDR3 region has 14 residues. V was cut by 6 bases and J by 7 bases, with 19 bases left in between. For the CDR3, the DNA is TGCGCCAGCACCCCAGGCGGGGGCGAAGGTGAAGCTTTCTTT. It is translated as CASTPGGGEGEAFF.

The chain joins TRBV7-9 to TRBJ2-2; 7 bases match TRBD2. The CDR3 covers 16 residues. The germline CDR1 and CDR2 sequences are SEHNR and FQNEAQ (reference sequence). After removal of 5 bases from V and 1 base from J, the junction contained 7 bases not matched to a gene. In nucleotides, the CDR3 is TGTGCCAGCAGCGAACCTAGCGGTAGGAACACCGGGGAGCTGTTTTTT. Translating it yields CASSEPSGRNTGELFF. The full variable domain, with the rest looked up from reference TRBV7-9 and TRBJ2-2, is DTGVSQNPRHKITKRGQNVTFRCDPISEHNRLYWYRQTLGQGPEFLTYFQNEAQLEKSRLLSDRFSAERPKGSFSTLEIQRTEQGDSAMYLCASSEPSGRNTGELFFGEGSRLTVL.

The gene calls are TRBV7-3 and TRBJ2-1, with D maybe TRBD2 (5 bases). V lost 5 bases to trimming and J lost 0 bases, with 14 bases between them. Germline CDR1 and CDR2: SGHTA and FQGTGA. This CDR3 is 16 amino acids long. The CDR3 sequence: CASSLLAQHSYNEQFF. As DNA, the CDR3 is TGTGCCAGCAGCCTGCTAGCCCAACACTCCTACAATGAGCAGTTCTTC.

The chain recombines TRBV4-1 with TRBJ1-5; D call uncertain. V was trimmed by 3 bases and J by 6 bases, leaving 18 bases between them. The CDR3 extends over 16 amino acids. Per the germline V gene, CDR1 is MGHRA and CDR2 is YSYEKL. The CDR3 DNA sequence: TGCGCCAGCAGCCACCCTTCGTCGGAGGGAAGTCAGCCCCAGCATTTT. This codes for CASSHPSSEGSQPQHF.

CDR3 in amino acids: CASSDITGSLTF. CDR3 sequence (DNA): TGTGCCAGCAGCGATATAACCGGGAGTTTAACCTTC. The chain combines TRBV7-3 with TRBJ1-2; no reliable D call. Germline-derived CDR1 and CDR2 are SGHTA and FQGTGA. Deletions cut 5 bases from V and 14 bases from J, with 18 bases between. This CDR3 is 12 amino acids long.

The table lists this clone with a few counts. The chain recombines TRBV10-3 with TRBJ2-1; D ambiguous. V gave up 0 bases and J gave up 10 bases, with 13 bases separating them. The CDR3 is 14 residues long. Germline CDR1 is ENHRY and CDR2 is SYGVKD. The CDR3: CAISESEKLMEQFF. CDR3 nucleotide sequence: TGTGCCATCAGTGAGTCGGAGAAACTAATGGAGCAGTTCTTC.

The chain uses TRBV4-1 and TRBJ2-5; D remains unclear. Trimming took off 0 bases at V and 5 bases at J, with 10 bases between the two ends. The CDR3 sequence is 14 residues long. From germline, CDR1 is MGHRA and CDR2 YSYEKL. This chain's CDR3 is CASSQDSSIETQYF. The CDR3 DNA sequence: TGCGCCAGCAGCCAAGATTCTTCTATCGAGACCCAGTACTTC.

This clone was observed a handful of times. The chain has TRBV4-1 and TRBJ1-1; D possibly corresponds to TRBD1 (5 bases). V shed 1 base and J shed 0 bases, with 12 bases lying between them. The CDR3 loop spans 16 amino acids. The germline V gene encodes CDR1 MGHRA and CDR2 YSYEKL. This CDR3 reads CASSQVPPGMNTEAFF. In DNA form, the CDR3 reads TGCGCCAGCAGCCAAGTCCCCCCAGGGATGAACACTGAAGCTTTCTTT.

This chain connects TRBV29-1 to TRBJ2-7, with a tentative D call TRBD2 (6 bases). CDR1 is SQVTM, CDR2 ANQGSEA, per germline. The CDR3 length is 16 residues. V lost 6 bases, J lost 2 bases, and 23 bases lay in between. CDR3 loop: CSVRGNSGAQTYEQYF. Written as DNA, the CDR3 is TGCAGCGTCCGGGGCAACTCGGGAGCCCAAACCTACGAGCAGTACTTC.

This sequence joins TRBV25-1 and TRBJ2-5, with D perhaps TRBD1 or TRBD2 (6 bases each). The V end was cut by 7 bases, the J end by 9 bases, with 21 bases between. The CDR3 is made up of 14 amino acids. Looked up from germline, CDR1 is MGHDK and CDR2 is SYGVNS. The CDR3 loop reads CASTEWGANRAQYF. The CDR3 DNA reads as TGTGCCAGCACCGAATGGGGGGCTAATAGGGCCCAGTACTTC.

V is TRBV30 and J is TRBJ1-1; D not resolved. The CDR3 totals 13 residues. Germline V CDR1 and CDR2: GTSNPN, SVGIG (reference sequence). Trimming stripped 2 bases from V and 4 bases from J, with 11 bases between. CDR3 sequence: CAWSWGFVTEAFF. DNA for the CDR3: TGTGCCTGGAGTTGGGGTTTCGTCACTGAAGCTTTCTTT.

This clone was observed many times. Other DNA sequences of this sample code for an identical CDR3. This chain joins TRBV7-2 and TRBJ2-7; 10 bases agree with TRBD2. The CDR3 has 15 amino acids. The V gene end was trimmed by 4 bases and the J gene end by 4 bases; junction bases not matched to a gene: 7. From germline, CDR1 is SGHTA and CDR2 FQGNSA. This chain's CDR3 is CASSSRTSGLYEQYF. The CDR3 bases are TGTGCCAGCAGCTCGAGGACTAGCGGACTATACGAGCAGTACTTC.

The V gene is TRBV25-1, the J gene TRBJ2-7, with D hard to call. CDR1 and CDR2 from the germline V gene are MGHDK and SYGVNS. Trimming removed 10 bases at V and 4 bases at J, with 11 bases between. CDR3 length: 11 amino acids. DNA of the CDR3: TGTGCCAACGCTAGGTGTTACGAGCAGTACTTC. This translates into CANARCYEQYF.

The sample holds a few counts of this clone. The chain recombines TRBV4-2 with TRBJ2-1, with 9 bases matching TRBD2. This CDR3 is 16 amino acids long. J was trimmed by 9 bases and V by 0 bases; bases with no gene match: 9. CDR1 and CDR2 (germline): LGHNA, YNFKEQ. This chain's CDR3 is CASSQDEGSGGPEQFF. The CDR3, as DNA: TGTGCCAGCAGCCAAGACGAAGGCAGCGGGGGGCCTGAGCAGTTCTTC.

This chain connects TRBV2 to TRBJ2-3; D call uncertain. The CDR3 has 14 residues. Trimming cost V 2 bases and J 5 bases, with 11 bases left between them. Germline CDR1 reads SNHLY; CDR2 reads FYNNEI. In nucleotides, the CDR3 is TGTGCCAGCAGTGAACACGGTCAGCAAGATACGCAGTATTTT. Protein sequence: CASSEHGQQDTQYF.